The rows below give T cell receptor beta chains drawn from one sample of a study of T-cell reconstitution after alpha-beta-depleted transplantation in children. Each CDR3 protein is one row after TCRdb ran MiXCR on the PCR reads. The sample includes 330,000 or so distinct CDR3 sequences, over 7.5% of them seen just once. This material consisted of peripheral blood, taken 360 days after TCRalphabeta/CD19-depleted stem cell transplant. Receptors were obtained from a female patient younger than 10 who had a stem cell transplant for Fanconi anemia, so the T cells may come from the graft donor. The CDR3 runs from the conserved cysteine through the conserved F or W. The D gene is left open where the match is weak. Clone sizes are given selectively: once, few, many, or a class where the clone is expanded.

j_call clone_size d_call v_call cdr3_aa cdr3_nt
TRBJ1-1 NA NA TRBV7-3 CASSLTPRGLNTEAFF TGTGCCAGCAGCCTCACACCCAGGGGCTTGAACACTGAAGCTTTCTTT
TRBJ2-3 many NA TRBV12-3/TRBV12-4 CASRWGDTQYF TGTGCCAGCAGATGGGGAGATACGCAGTATTTT
TRBJ2-5 many TRBD1 TRBV2 CASSTHGQGEETQYF TGTGCCAGCAGTACCCACGGACAGGGCGAAGAGACCCAGTACTTC
TRBJ2-3 NA NA TRBV11-1 CASSLGAGFLTDTQYF TGTGCCAGCAGCTTAGGGGCGGGATTTCTCACAGATACGCAGTATTTT
TRBJ2-1 NA TRBD2 TRBV5-4 CASSSTILERGSSGHCEQFF TGTGCCAGCAGCTCCACCATACTAGAGCGGGGGTCGTCCGGACATTGTGAGCAGTTCTTC
TRBJ2-3 many NA TRBV15 CATSRVDSTDTQYF TGTGCCACCAGCAGAGTCGATTCCACAGATACGCAGTATTTT
TRBJ2-3 NA TRBD1 TRBV28 CASSLVQGATDTQYF TGTGCCAGCAGTTTAGTCCAGGGGGCAACAGATACGCAGTATTTT
TRBJ1-1 once NA TRBV15 CATSRDLGGAGTEAFF TGTGCCACCAGCAGAGATTTAGGTGGGGCAGGAACTGAAGCTTTCTTT
TRBJ1-2 many TRBD1 TRBV5-1 CASSTGQGDYGYTF TGCGCCAGCAGCACCGGACAGGGCGACTATGGCTACACCTTC
TRBJ2-7 few NA TRBV9 CASSVVGGLGHEQYF TGTGCCAGCAGCGTAGTGGGGGGCCTGGGCCACGAGCAGTACTTC
TRBJ1-4 many NA TRBV10-1 CANRTEGPTNEKLFF TGCGCCAACAGGACAGAAGGCCCAACTAATGAAAAACTGTTTTTT
TRBJ1-1 few TRBD1 TRBV6-2/TRBV6-3 CASSTLRTIPGQPIMNTEAFF TGTGCCAGCAGTACACTCCGGACCATCCCGGGACAGCCCATTATGAACACTGAAGCTTTCTTT
TRBJ2-7 NA TRBD2 TRBV30 CAWSVSKAGGVYEQYF TGTGCCTGGAGTGTATCTAAAGCGGGAGGGGTCTACGAGCAGTACTTC
TRBJ2-5 many TRBD1 TRBV11-2 CASSLEGQVQETQYF TGTGCCAGCAGCTTAGAGGGACAGGTCCAAGAGACCCAGTACTTC
TRBJ2-5 few NA TRBV6-2/TRBV6-3 CASSYSGSLETQYF TGTGCCAGCAGTTACAGTGGGTCTCTCGAGACCCAGTACTTC
TRBJ2-7 many TRBD1 TRBV27 CASSHVGTGDWYEQYF TGTGCCAGCAGTCACGTCGGGACAGGGGATTGGTACGAGCAGTACTTC
TRBJ2-3 many NA TRBV5-6 CASSNLRNTQYF TGTGCCAGCAGTAATTTAAGGAACACGCAGTATTTT
TRBJ1-4 many NA TRBV5-1 CASSLRGLGNEKLFF TGCGCCAGCAGCTTGCGTGGGCTCGGTAATGAAAAACTGTTTTTT
TRBJ2-6 NA NA TRBV27 CASRYTQGNGANVLTF TGTGCCAGCAGGTACACACAGGGCAATGGGGCCAACGTCCTGACTTTC
TRBJ1-5 few NA TRBV28 CASRPFLAQPQHF TGTGCCAGCAGACCCTTCTTAGCTCAGCCCCAGCATTTT
TRBJ1-2 NA NA TRBV28 CASSFPGRSGKGYTF TGTGCCAGCAGTTTCCCGGGACGGTCAGGAAAGGGCTACACCTTC
TRBJ1-4 many NA TRBV10-3 CAIRAKTNEKLFF TGTGCCATCAGAGCCAAAACTAATGAAAAACTGTTTTTT
TRBJ2-1 NA NA TRBV6-5 CASSYSRSSYNEQFF TGTGCCAGCAGTTATTCCAGAAGCTCCTACAATGAGCAGTTCTTC
TRBJ1-5 NA NA TRBV30 CAWSVLETQEQHF TGTGCCTGGAGTGTACTGGAGACCCAGGAACAGCATTTT
TRBJ2-2 many NA TRBV5-1 CASSLRQSNTGELFF TGCGCCAGCAGCTTGAGGCAGTCGAACACCGGGGAGCTGTTTTTT
TRBJ2-1 few TRBD1 TRBV18 CASSPPGQVYNEQFF TGTGCCAGCTCACCACCGGGACAGGTCTACAATGAGCAGTTCTTC
TRBJ2-1 NA TRBD2 TRBV24-1 CATSDLRTSGGRGTTHNEQFF TGTGCCACCAGTGATCTCAGGACTAGCGGGGGTCGGGGCACGACCCACAATGAGCAGTTCTTC
TRBJ2-2 few TRBD2 TRBV25-1 CASSGLAGENTGELFF TGTGCCAGCAGTGGACTAGCGGGAGAGAACACCGGGGAGCTGTTTTTT
TRBJ2-6 few NA TRBV7-9 CASSSQGGGANVLTF TGTGCCAGCAGCTCGCAAGGCGGTGGGGCCAACGTCCTGACTTTC
TRBJ1-4 many TRBD1 TRBV20-1 CSARRTGGDEKLFF TGCAGTGCTAGAAGGACAGGGGGTGATGAAAAACTGTTTTTT
TRBJ1-1 many NA TRBV28 CASSLLTVNTEAFF TGTGCCAGCAGTTTACTTACGGTGAACACTGAAGCTTTCTTT
TRBJ2-5 many TRBD1 TRBV5-1 CASSGDRGETQYF TGCGCCAGCAGCGGTGACAGGGGAGAGACCCAGTACTTC
TRBJ2-7 many NA TRBV28 CASSLYSEQYF TGTGCCAGCAGTTTATATAGTGAGCAGTACTTC
TRBJ1-2 many NA TRBV20-1 CSASTARGAYGYTF TGCAGTGCTAGTACGGCCCGGGGAGCTTATGGCTACACCTTC
TRBJ2-1 few NA TRBV7-9 CASRRFDVPYNEQFF TGTGCCAGCAGGCGTTTCGACGTTCCCTACAATGAGCAGTTCTTC
TRBJ2-1 many TRBD1 TRBV5-1 CASSTDRGPYNEQFF TGCGCCAGCAGCACCGACAGGGGACCTTACAATGAGCAGTTCTTC
TRBJ1-1 few NA TRBV7-2 CASSLLGTDTEAFF TGTGCCAGCAGCTTGCTGGGAACGGACACTGAAGCTTTCTTT
TRBJ2-7 few NA TRBV4-1 CASSSITGDGGRSSYEQYF TGCGCCAGCAGCTCAATTACAGGGGACGGGGGTAGGAGCTCCTACGAGCAGTACTTC
TRBJ2-2 many TRBD2 TRBV12-3/TRBV12-4 CASRLLAGAGDTGELFF TGTGCCAGCAGACTACTAGCGGGGGCCGGGGACACCGGGGAGCTGTTTTTT
TRBJ1-1 few NA TRBV15 CATSDGMGRAEAFF TGTGCCACCAGCGATGGCATGGGGAGGGCTGAAGCTTTCTTT
TRBJ1-2 many NA TRBV4-2 CASSQGTANYGYTF TGTGCCAGCAGCCAAGGGACGGCTAACTATGGCTACACCTTC
TRBJ1-1 few NA TRBV5-5 CASSLNGDTEAFF TGTGCCAGCAGCCTCAATGGAGACACTGAAGCTTTCTTT
TRBJ2-7 many TRBD2 TRBV11-2 CASSKTSGGYEQYF TGTGCCAGCAGCAAGACTAGCGGGGGATACGAGCAGTACTTC
TRBJ2-7 NA TRBD1 TRBV5-6 CASTFETGGPYEQYF TGTGCCAGCACCTTCGAGACAGGGGGCCCCTACGAGCAGTACTTC
TRBJ2-1 many TRBD2 TRBV6-5 CASSYAGVDEQFF TGTGCCAGCAGTTACGCGGGAGTTGATGAGCAGTTCTTC
TRBJ2-5 many TRBD2 TRBV20-1 CSAQGPAGEETQYF TGCAGTGCCCAAGGGCCAGCGGGGGAAGAGACCCAGTACTTC
TRBJ2-1 many TRBD1 TRBV12-3/TRBV12-4 CASSSSLPTGTYNEQFF TGTGCCAGCAGTTCCAGCCTCCCGACAGGGACATACAATGAGCAGTTCTTC
TRBJ2-7 many NA TRBV7-2 CASSLPPRTLPSYEQYF TGTGCCAGCAGCTTACCGCCTCGGACACTTCCCTCCTACGAGCAGTACTTC
TRBJ2-7 many TRBD1 TRBV6-1 CASSEIWTGTSSYEQYF TGTGCCAGCAGTGAAATTTGGACAGGTACAAGCTCCTACGAGCAGTACTTC
TRBJ1-1 few TRBD1 TRBV10-3 CATRQGNTEAFF TGTGCCACCCGACAGGGGAACACTGAAGCTTTCTTT
TRBJ1-1 many NA TRBV28 CASSLLGGGIAEAFF TGTGCCAGCAGTTTATTGGGGGGCGGTATAGCTGAAGCTTTCTTT
TRBJ2-5 many NA TRBV2 CASRGDYQETQYF TGTGCCAGCAGGGGGGATTACCAAGAGACCCAGTACTTC
TRBJ1-1 many TRBD1 TRBV11-2 CASSSAAYRGTGGTEAFF TGTGCCAGCAGCTCCGCCGCTTACAGGGGGACAGGTGGCACTGAAGCTTTCTTT
TRBJ2-1 NA NA TRBV11-1 CASSLVWDKNYRAFYNEQFF TGTGCCAGCAGCTTAGTATGGGACAAAAATTATCGGGCCTTCTACAATGAGCAGTTCTTC
TRBJ2-3 few TRBD2 TRBV28 CASSLLPSSGSGERDTQYF TGTGCCAGCAGTTTATTACCGTCTAGCGGGAGTGGGGAGAGAGATACGCAGTATTTT
TRBJ1-4 NA NA TRBV11-2 CASSLAGWATNEKLFF TGTGCCAGCAGCTTAGCGGGTTGGGCAACTAATGAAAAACTGTTTTTT